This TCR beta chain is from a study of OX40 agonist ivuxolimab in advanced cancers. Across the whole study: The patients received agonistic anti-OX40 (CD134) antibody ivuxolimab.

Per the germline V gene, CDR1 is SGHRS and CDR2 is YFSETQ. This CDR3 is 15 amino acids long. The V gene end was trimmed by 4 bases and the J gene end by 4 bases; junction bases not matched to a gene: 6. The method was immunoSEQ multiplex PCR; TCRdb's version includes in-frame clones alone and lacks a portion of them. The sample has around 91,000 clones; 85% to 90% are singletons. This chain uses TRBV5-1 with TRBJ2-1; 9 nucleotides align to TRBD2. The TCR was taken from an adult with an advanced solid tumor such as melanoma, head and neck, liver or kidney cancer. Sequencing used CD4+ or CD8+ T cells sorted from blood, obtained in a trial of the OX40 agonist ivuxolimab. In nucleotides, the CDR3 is TGCGCCAGCAGCGGCAGCGGGAGGTTGTACAATGAGCAGTTCTTC. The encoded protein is CASSGSGRLYNEQFF.